Presented here are 12 T cell receptor beta chains from one specimen sequenced in a study of response to subunit inactivated influenza vaccine. Via MiXCR, TCRdb re-called the RT-PCR reads, giving one row per CDR3 protein. In the table there are around 540,000 distinct CDR3 sequences, over 9.5% of which are singletons. The source material was PBMCs from blood, sampled on the day of vaccination. These receptors came from a man aged 45-65 years who received an inactivated influenza vaccine.

This clonotype appeared a few times. V usage is TRBV6-2 or TRBV6-3 and J usage is TRBJ2-5; D possibly corresponds to TRBD2 (6 bases). Germline V CDR1 and CDR2: MNHEY, SVGEGT. V was cut by 2 bases and J by 2 bases, with 12 bases left in between. CDR3 length: 15 amino acids. In DNA, the CDR3 is TGTGCCAGCAGTTACGGTGCGGGACGACAAGAGACCCAGTACTTC. Translating gives CASSYGAGRQETQYF.

This clonotype was observed many times. The rearrangement links TRBV29-1 to TRBJ1-1; 8 bases are shared with TRBD1. The CDR3 is made up of 13 amino acids. Germline assignment: CDR1 SQVTM and CDR2 ANQGSEA. Trimming took 7 bases from V and 0 from J; bases not matched to a gene: 4. CDR3 amino acids: CSARTGMNTEAFF. CDR3 DNA sequence: TGCAGCGCCCGGACAGGGATGAACACTGAAGCTTTCTTT.

This clonotype was picked up many times. The chain is built from TRBV6-2 or TRBV6-3 and TRBJ2-7; weak D call: TRBD1 (6 bases). CDR1 and CDR2 from the germline V gene are MNHEY and SVGEGT. The CDR3 runs 12 residues. Trimming took off 8 bases at V and 2 bases at J, with 10 bases between the two ends. The CDR3 loop is CASEGQTYEQYF. CDR3 nucleotides: TGTGCCAGCGAAGGACAGACCTACGAGCAGTACTTC.

The sample holds a few counts of this clonotype. The J gene is TRBJ2-7, the V gene TRBV20-1; D perhaps matches TRBD2 (5 bases). V was trimmed by 6 bases and J by 2 bases, leaving 17 bases between them. Germline CDR1 DFQATT, CDR2 SNEGSKA (reference sequence). There are 14 residues in the CDR3. The CDR3 DNA is TGCAGTGCGGCGGTGAGAGGAGGCACCTACGAGCAGTACTTC. Its protein is CSAAVRGGTYEQYF.

This clonotype was seen only a few times. V is TRBV30 and J is TRBJ1-3; no clear D gene. The CDR3 is made up of 13 amino acids. Trimming left V 3 bases short and J 0 bases short, with 6 bases between. CDR1 and CDR2 from the germline V gene are GTSNPN and SVGIG (reference sequence). CDR3: CAWRAISGNTIYF. CDR3 DNA: TGTGCCTGGAGAGCCATCTCTGGAAACACCATATATTTT.

This chain joins TRBV20-1 and TRBJ2-5; TRBD1 matches at 7 bases. The CDR3 has 18 amino acids. Germline CDR1 is DFQATT and CDR2 is SNEGSKA (reference sequence). Trimming cost V 0 bases and J 3 bases; bases outside gene matches: 16. Written as DNA, the CDR3 is TGCAGTGCTAGAGACCCCCGAGGGGGCCACTCGATGGAAGAGACCCAGTACTTC. This translates into CSARDPRGGHSMEETQYF.

In this sample, this clonotype turned up many times. The chain carries TRBV12-3 or TRBV12-4 and TRBJ2-7; 9 positions match TRBD2. The length of the CDR3 is 14 residues. The ends lost 8 bases at V and 6 bases at J; junction bases unmatched: 11. The CDR3 region is CASLLGSGSLEQYF. For the CDR3, the DNA is TGTGCCAGCTTGCTGGGTAGCGGGAGTCTCGAGCAGTACTTC.

This clonotype was found a few times. This rearrangement joins TRBV28 to TRBJ2-3; D is unresolved. There are 15 residues in the CDR3. V dropped 6 bases and J dropped 0 bases, with 13 bases sitting between them. Per the germline V gene, CDR1 is MDHEN and CDR2 is SYDVKM. Written as DNA, the CDR3 is TGTGCCAGCAGACCAGAGGTTACTAGCACAGATACGCAGTATTTT. Amino acids: CASRPEVTSTDTQYF.

This clonotype came up once. The chain has TRBV20-1 and TRBJ2-1; 10 positions match TRBD2. The germline V gene encodes CDR1 DFQATT and CDR2 SNEGSKA (reference sequence). J gave up 1 base and V 5 bases, and 5 bases lay outside the gene matches. The CDR3 extends over 15 amino acids. Written as DNA, the CDR3 is TGCAGTGCTCCCGGACTAGCGGTTTCCTACAATGAGCAGTTCTTC. Encoded protein: CSAPGLAVSYNEQFF.

The sample holds a few counts of this clonotype. This chain connects TRBV4-2 to TRBJ2-3; D might be TRBD1 (6 bases). Trimming cost V 3 bases and J 3 bases, with 19 bases left between them. The CDR3 is made up of 17 amino acids. In germline, CDR1 is LGHNA, CDR2 YNFKEQ. The DNA of the CDR3 is TGTGCCAGCAGCCACTCCACTCCGGGACAAGTTACAGATACGCAGTATTTT. Translating gives CASSHSTPGQVTDTQYF.

This clonotype was detected only a few times. This sequence joins TRBV7-9 and TRBJ1-1; no clear D. Germline V gene data show CDR1 as SEHNR and CDR2 as FQNEAQ (reference sequence). This CDR3 has 15 amino acids. The V end lost 5 bases, the J end lost 3 bases, and 16 bases lay between the germline ends. Here the CDR3 reads CASSHSRIEDTEAFF. The CDR3, as DNA: TGTGCCAGCAGCCACTCCAGGATTGAGGACACTGAAGCTTTCTTT. The variable domain in full, with the rest retrieved from reference TRBV7-9 and TRBJ1-1, is DTGVSQNPRHKITKRGQNVTFRCDPISEHNRLYWYRQTLGQGPEFLTYFQNEAQLEKSRLLSDRFSAERPKGSFSTLEIQRTEQGDSAMYLCASSHSRIEDTEAFFGQGTRLTVV.

This clonotype occurred a few times. This chain joins TRBV28 and TRBJ2-3; 9 nucleotides align to TRBD1. Trimming at V came to 5 bases and at J to 7 bases, leaving 7 bases not matched to a gene. The CDR3 has 14 residues. Germline loops: CDR1 MDHEN, CDR2 SYDVKM. CDR3: CASSPGTGTHTQYF. The CDR3 DNA reads as TGTGCCAGCAGTCCCGGGACAGGGACACATACGCAGTATTTT.